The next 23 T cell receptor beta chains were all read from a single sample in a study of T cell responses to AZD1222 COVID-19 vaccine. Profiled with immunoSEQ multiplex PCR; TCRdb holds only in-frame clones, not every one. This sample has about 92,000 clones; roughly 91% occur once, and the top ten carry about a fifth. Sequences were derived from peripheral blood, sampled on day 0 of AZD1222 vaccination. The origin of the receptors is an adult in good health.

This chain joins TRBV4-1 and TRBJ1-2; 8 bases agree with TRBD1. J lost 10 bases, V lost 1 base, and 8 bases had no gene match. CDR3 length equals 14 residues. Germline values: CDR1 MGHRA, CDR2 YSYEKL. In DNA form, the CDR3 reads TGCGCCAGCAGCCAAGTTCGGACAGGGCTGGACTACACCTTC. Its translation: CASSQVRTGLDYTF.

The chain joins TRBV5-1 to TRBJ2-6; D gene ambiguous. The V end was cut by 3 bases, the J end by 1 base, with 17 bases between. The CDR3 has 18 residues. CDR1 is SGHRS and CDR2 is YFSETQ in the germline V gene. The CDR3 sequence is CASSSLQRPTSGANVLTF. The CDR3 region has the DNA TGCGCCAGCAGCTCCCTACAACGCCCTACTTCTGGGGCCAACGTCCTGACTTTC. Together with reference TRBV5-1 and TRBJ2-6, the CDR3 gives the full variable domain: KAGVTQTPRYLIKTRGQQVTLSCSPISGHRSVSWYQQTPGQGLQFLFEYFSETQRNKGNFPGRFSGRQFSNSRSEMNVSTLELGDSALYLCASSSLQRPTSGANVLTFGAGSRLTVL.

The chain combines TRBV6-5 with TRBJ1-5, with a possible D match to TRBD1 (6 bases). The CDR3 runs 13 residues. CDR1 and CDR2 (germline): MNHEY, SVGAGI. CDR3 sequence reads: CAEGEGGNQPQHF. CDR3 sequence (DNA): TGTGCAGAAGGAGAGGGGGGCAATCAGCCCCAGCATTTT.

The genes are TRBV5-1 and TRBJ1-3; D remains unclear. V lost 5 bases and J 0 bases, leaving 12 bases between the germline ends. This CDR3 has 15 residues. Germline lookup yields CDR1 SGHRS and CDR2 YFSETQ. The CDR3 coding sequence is TGCGCCAGCAGTACAAGCGGTGACTCTGGAAACACCATATATTTT. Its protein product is CASSTSGDSGNTIYF.

The DNA for the CDR3 is TGCGCCAGCAGCCAAGGAATAAAGGGACAGGGCAACAATGAGCAGTTCTTC. This sequence encodes CASSQGIKGQGNNEQFF. The J gene is TRBJ2-1, the V gene TRBV4-3, with 9 bases that match TRBD1. The ends lost 1 base at V and 5 bases at J; junction bases unmatched: 9. The germline V gene encodes CDR1 LGHNA and CDR2 YSLEER. This CDR3 has 17 residues.

CDR3 sequence reads: CASKVWARDRLNYGYTF. CDR3 in DNA: TGTGCTAGTAAAGTCTGGGCCCGGGACAGGTTAAACTATGGCTACACCTTC. The V and J genes are TRBV12-5 and TRBJ1-2, with 8 nucleotides matching TRBD1. Looked up from germline, CDR1 is LGHNT and CDR2 is FRNRAP. J lost 2 bases, V lost 8 bases, and 16 bases had no gene match. The CDR3 contains 17 residues. The variable domain in full, with the rest retrieved from reference TRBV12-5 and TRBJ1-2, is DARVTQTPRHKVTEMGQEVTMRCQPILGHNTVFWYRQTMMQGLELLAYFRNRAPLDDSGMPKDRFSAEMPDATLATLKIQPSEPRDSAVYFCASKVWARDRLNYGYTFGSGTRLTVV.

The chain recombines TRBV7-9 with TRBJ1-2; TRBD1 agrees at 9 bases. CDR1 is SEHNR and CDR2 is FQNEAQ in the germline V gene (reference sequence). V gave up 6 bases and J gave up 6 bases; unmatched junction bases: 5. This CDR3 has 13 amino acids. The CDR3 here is CASSRTGVNGYTF. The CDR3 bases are TGTGCCAGCAGTCGGACAGGGGTCAATGGCTACACCTTC.

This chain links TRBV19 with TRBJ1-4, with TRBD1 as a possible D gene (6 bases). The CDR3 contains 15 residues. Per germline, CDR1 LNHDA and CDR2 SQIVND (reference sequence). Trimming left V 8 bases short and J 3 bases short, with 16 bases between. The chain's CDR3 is CASLPPGAANEKLFF. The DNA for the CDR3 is TGTGCCAGTCTCCCCCCAGGGGCCGCTAATGAAAAACTGTTTTTT.

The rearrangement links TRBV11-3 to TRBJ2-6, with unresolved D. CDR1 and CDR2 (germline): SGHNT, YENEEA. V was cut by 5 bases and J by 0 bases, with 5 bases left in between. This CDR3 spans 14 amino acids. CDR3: CASSPHSGANVLTF. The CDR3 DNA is TGTGCCAGCAGCCCTCACTCTGGGGCCAACGTCCTGACTTTC.

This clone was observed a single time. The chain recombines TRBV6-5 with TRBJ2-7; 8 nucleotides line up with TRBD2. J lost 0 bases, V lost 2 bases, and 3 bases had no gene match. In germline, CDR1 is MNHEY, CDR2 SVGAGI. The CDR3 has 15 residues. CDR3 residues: CASSYERGRSYEQYF. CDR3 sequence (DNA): TGTGCCAGCAGTTACGAGCGGGGGCGCTCCTACGAGCAGTACTTC.

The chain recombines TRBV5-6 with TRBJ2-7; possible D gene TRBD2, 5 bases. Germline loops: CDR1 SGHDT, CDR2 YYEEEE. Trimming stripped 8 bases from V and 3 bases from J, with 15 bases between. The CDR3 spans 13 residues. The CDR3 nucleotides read TGTGCCAGACGCGAACGGGAAAGCTACGAGCAGTACTTC. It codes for CARRERESYEQYF.

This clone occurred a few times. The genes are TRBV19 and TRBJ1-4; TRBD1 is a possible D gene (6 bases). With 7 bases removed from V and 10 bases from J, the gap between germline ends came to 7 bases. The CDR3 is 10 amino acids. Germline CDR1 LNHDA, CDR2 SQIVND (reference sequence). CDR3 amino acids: CASKGGKLFF. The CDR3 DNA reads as TGTGCCAGTAAAGGGGGAAAACTGTTTTTT.

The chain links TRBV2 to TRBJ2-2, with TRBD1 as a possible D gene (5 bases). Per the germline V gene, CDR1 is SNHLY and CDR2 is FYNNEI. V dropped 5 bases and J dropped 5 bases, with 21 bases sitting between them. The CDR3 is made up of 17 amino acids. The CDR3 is CASSQQGVDRGTGELFF. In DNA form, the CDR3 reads TGTGCCAGCAGTCAGCAGGGTGTAGATAGGGGAACCGGGGAGCTGTTTTTT.

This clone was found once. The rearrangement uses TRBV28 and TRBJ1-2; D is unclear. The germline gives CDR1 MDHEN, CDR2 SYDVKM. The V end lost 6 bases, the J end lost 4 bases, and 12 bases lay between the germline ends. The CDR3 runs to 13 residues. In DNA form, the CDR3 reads TGTGCCAGCAGCCAAGACAAACGCTATGGCTACACCTTC. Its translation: CASSQDKRYGYTF.

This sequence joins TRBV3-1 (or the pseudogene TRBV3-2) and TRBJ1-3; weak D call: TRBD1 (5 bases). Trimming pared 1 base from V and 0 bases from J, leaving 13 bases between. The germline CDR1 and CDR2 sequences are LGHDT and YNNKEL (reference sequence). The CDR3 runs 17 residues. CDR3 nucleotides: TGTGCCAGCAGCCAAGGAGGGTACGGGGGCTCTGGAAACACCATATATTTT. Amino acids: CASSQGGYGGSGNTIYF.

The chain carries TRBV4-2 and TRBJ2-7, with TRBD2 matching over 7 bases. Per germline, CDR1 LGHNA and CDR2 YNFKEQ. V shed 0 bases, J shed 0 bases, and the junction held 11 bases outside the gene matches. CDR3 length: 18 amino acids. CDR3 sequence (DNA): TGTGCCAGCAGCCAAGACTCGGTGGCTAGCGGCAGCTCCTACGAGCAGTACTTC. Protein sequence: CASSQDSVASGSSYEQYF.

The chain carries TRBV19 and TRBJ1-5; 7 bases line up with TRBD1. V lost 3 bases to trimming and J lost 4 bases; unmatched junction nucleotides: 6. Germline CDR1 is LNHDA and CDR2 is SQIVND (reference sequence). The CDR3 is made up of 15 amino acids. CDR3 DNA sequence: TGTGCCAGTAGTATTGAGGGGGCCTGGAATCAGCCCCAGCATTTT. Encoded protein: CASSIEGAWNQPQHF. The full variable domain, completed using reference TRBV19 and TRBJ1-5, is DGGITQSPKYLFRKEGQNVTLSCEQNLNHDAMYWYRQDPGQGLRLIYYSQIVNDFQKGDIAEGYSVSREKKESFPLTVTSAQKNPTAFYLCASSIEGAWNQPQHFGDGTRLSIL.

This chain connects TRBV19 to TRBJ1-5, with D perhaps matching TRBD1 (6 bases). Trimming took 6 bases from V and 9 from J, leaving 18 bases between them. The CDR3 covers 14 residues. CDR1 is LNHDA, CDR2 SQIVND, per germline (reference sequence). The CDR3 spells CASRGRGLQGPQHF. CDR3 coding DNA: TGTGCCAGTAGAGGCAGGGGACTCCAGGGGCCCCAGCATTTT.

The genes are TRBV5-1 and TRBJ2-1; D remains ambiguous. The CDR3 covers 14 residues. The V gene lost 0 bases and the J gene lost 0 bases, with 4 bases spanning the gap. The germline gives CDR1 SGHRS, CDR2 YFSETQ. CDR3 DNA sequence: TGCGCCAGCAGCTTGGGAAGCTCCTACAATGAGCAGTTCTTC. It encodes CASSLGSSYNEQFF.

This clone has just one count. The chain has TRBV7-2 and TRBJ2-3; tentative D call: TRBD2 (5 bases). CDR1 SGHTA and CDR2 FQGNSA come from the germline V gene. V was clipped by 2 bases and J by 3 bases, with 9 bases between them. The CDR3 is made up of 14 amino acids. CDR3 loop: CASSLRGSTDTQYF. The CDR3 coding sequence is TGTGCCAGCAGCTTACGGGGTTCGACAGATACGCAGTATTTT.

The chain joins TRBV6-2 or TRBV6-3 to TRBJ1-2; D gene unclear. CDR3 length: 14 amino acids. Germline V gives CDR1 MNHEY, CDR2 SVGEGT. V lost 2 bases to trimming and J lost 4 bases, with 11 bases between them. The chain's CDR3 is CASSYPPGSYGYTF. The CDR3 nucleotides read TGTGCCAGCAGTTACCCCCCGGGGAGCTATGGCTACACCTTC.

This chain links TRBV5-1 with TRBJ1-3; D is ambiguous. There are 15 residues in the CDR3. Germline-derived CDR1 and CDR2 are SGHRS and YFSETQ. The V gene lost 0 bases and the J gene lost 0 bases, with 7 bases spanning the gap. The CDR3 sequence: CASSLEAASGNTIYF. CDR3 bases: TGCGCCAGCAGCTTGGAGGCAGCCTCTGGAAACACCATATATTTT. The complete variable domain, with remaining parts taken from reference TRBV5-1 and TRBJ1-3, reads KAGVTQTPRYLIKTRGQQVTLSCSPISGHRSVSWYQQTPGQGLQFLFEYFSETQRNKGNFPGRFSGRQFSNSRSEMNVSTLELGDSALYLCASSLEAASGNTIYFGEGSWLTVV.

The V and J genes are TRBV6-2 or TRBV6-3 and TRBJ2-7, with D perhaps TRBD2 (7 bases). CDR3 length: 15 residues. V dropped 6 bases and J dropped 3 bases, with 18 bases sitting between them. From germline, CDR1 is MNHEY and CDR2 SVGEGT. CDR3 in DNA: TGTGCCAGCAGCGCGGAGGGGGGGGTCGGCTACGAGCAGTACTTC. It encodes CASSAEGGVGYEQYF.